This TCR beta chain appears in the sequencing data of a study of identical twins. Study-wide points: Twins showed weaker excess sharing in their beta out-of-frame sequences.

With regard to this clonotype: Its specificity is unknown.

TCRdb re-derived calls from the 5' RACE reads in MiXCR, one entry per CDR3 protein. This table has some 240,000 distinct CDR3 sequences, under 12% appearing once. Trimming at V came to 3 bases and at J to 2 bases, leaving 4 bases not matched to a gene. Looked up from germline, CDR1 is LGHDT and CDR2 is YNNKEL (reference sequence). CDR3 size: 14 residues. The receptor was isolated from a man aged 50-59 years in good health. The chain recombines TRBV3-1 with TRBJ2-7; 7 nucleotides line up with TRBD2. The material sequenced was memory T cells sorted from blood. CDR3 nucleotide sequence: TGTGCCAGCAGCCAGCCGGGACTAACCTACGAGCAGTACTTC. It encodes CASSQPGLTYEQYF.